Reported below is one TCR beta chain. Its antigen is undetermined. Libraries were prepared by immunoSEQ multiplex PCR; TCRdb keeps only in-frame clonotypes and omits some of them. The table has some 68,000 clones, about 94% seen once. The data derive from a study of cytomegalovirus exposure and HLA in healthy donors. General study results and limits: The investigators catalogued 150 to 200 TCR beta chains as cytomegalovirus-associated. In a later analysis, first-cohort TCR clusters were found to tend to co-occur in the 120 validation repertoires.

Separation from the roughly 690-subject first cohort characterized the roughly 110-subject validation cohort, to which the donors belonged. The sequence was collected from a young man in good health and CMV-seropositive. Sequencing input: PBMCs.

This CDR3 is CASSLVGQGDQPQHF. The CDR3 nucleotides are TGTGCCAGCAGCTTAGTTGGACAGGGGGATCAGCCCCAGCATTTT. This rearrangement joins TRBV7-9 to TRBJ1-5; 10 bases line up with TRBD1. This CDR3 comprises 15 residues. The V and J ends lost 1 base and 5 bases, in that order; junction bases with no gene match: 2. The V gene's germline CDR1 is SEHNR and CDR2 FQNEAQ (reference sequence). Supplemented by reference TRBV7-9 and TRBJ1-5, the full variable domain reads DTGVSQNPRHKITKRGQNVTFRCDPISEHNRLYWYRQTLGQGPEFLTYFQNEAQLEKSRLLSDRFSAERPKGSFSTLEIQRTEQGDSAMYLCASSLVGQGDQPQHFGDGTRLSIL.